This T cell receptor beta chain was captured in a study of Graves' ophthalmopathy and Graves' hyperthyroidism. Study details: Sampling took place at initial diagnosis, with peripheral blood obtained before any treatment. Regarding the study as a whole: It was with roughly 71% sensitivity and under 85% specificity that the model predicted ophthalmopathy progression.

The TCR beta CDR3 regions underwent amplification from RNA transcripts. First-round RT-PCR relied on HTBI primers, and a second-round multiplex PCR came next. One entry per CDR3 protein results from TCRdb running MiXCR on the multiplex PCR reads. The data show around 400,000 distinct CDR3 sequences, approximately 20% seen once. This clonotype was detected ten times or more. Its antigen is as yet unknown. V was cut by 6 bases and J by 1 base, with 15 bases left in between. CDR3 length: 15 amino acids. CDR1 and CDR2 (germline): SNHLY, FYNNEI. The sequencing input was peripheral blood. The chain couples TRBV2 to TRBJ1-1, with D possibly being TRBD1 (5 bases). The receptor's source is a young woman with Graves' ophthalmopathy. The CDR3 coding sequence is TGTGCCAGCAGGCCCTGGGGGTCACCGAACACTGAAGCTTTCTTT. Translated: CASRPWGSPNTEAFF.